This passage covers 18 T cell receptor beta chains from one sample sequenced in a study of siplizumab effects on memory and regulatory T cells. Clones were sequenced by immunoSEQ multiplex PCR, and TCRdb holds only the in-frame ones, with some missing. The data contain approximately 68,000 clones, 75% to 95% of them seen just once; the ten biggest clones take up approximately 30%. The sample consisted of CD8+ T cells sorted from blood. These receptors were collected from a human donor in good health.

Written as DNA, the CDR3 is TGTGCCAGCAGCTTAGCGGCCCCCTACGAGCAGTACTTC. Its protein product is CASSLAAPYEQYF. The chain joins TRBV11-3 to TRBJ2-7, with unresolved D. V was cut by 1 base and J by 2 bases, with 6 bases left in between. From germline, CDR1 is SGHNT and CDR2 YENEEA. This CDR3 region has 13 residues.

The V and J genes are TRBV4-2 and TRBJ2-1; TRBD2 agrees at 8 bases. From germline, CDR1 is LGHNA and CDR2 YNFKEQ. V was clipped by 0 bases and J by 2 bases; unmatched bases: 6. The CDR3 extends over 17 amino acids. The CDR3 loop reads CASSQDDGRVTYNEQFF. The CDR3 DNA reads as TGTGCCAGCAGCCAAGATGACGGGAGGGTCACCTACAATGAGCAGTTCTTC.

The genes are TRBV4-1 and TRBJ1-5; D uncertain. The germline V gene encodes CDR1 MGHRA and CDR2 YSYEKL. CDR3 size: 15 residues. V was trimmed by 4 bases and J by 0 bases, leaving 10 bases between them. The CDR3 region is CASSRHEDSNQPQHF. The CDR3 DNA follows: TGCGCCAGCAGCCGCCACGAGGATAGCAATCAGCCCCAGCATTTT.

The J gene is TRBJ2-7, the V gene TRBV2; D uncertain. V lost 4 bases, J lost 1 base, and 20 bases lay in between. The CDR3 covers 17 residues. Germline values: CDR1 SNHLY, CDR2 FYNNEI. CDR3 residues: CASSGERLAARSYEQYF. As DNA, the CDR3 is TGTGCCAGCAGTGGAGAAAGGTTGGCGGCACGATCCTACGAGCAGTACTTC.

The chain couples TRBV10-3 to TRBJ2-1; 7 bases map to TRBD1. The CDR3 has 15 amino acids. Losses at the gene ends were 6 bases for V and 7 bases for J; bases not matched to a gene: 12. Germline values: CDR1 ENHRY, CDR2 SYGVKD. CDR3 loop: CAISPVRDSANEQFF. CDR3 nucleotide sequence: TGTGCCATCAGCCCTGTCCGGGACAGCGCGAATGAGCAGTTCTTC.

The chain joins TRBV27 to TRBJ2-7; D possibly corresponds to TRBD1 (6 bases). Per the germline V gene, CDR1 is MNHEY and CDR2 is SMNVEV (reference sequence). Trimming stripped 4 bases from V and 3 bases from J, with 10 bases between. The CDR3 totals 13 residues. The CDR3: CASSSRDNYEQYF. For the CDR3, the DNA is TGTGCCAGCAGTTCTCGGGACAACTACGAGCAGTACTTC.

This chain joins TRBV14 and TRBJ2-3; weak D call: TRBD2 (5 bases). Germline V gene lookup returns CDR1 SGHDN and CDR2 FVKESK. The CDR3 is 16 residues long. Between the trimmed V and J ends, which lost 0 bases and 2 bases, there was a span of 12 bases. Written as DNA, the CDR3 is TGTGCCAGCAGCCAAGACGAGGGAGACCCCACAGATACGCAGTATTTT. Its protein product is CASSQDEGDPTDTQYF.

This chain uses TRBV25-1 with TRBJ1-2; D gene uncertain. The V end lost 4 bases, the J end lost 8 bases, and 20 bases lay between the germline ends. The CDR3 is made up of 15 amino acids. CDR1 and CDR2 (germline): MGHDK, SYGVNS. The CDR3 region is CASSGLGITDTGYTF. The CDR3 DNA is TGTGCCAGCAGTGGACTCGGGATCACGGATACGGGCTACACCTTC.

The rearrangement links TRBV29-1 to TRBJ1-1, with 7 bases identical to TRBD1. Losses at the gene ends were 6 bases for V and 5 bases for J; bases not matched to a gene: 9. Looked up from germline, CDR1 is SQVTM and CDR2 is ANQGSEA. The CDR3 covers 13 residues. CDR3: CSVPRGGWTEAFF. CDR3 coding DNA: TGCAGCGTCCCCAGGGGGGGATGGACTGAAGCTTTCTTT.

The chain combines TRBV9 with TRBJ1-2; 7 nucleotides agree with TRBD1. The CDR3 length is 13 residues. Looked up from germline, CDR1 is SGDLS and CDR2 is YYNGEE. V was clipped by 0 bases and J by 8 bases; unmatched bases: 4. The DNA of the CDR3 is TGTGCCAGCAGCGTAGGAGACAGGGTCGGCTACACCTTC. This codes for CASSVGDRVGYTF. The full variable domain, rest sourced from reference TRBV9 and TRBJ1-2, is DSGVTQTPKHLITATGQRVTLRCSPRSGDLSVYWYQQSLDQGLQFLIQYYNGEERAKGNILERFSAQQFPDLHSELNLSSLELGDSALYFCASSVGDRVGYTFGSGTRLTVV.

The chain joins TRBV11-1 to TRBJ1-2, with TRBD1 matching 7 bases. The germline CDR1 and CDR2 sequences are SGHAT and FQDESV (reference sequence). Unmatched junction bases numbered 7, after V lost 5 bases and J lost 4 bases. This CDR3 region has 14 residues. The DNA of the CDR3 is TGTGCCAGCAGCCCGGGACAGACCCCCTATGGCTACACCTTC. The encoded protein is CASSPGQTPYGYTF. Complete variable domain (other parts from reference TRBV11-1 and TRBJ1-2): EAEVAQSPRYKITEKSQAVAFWCDPISGHATLYWYRQILGQGPELLVQFQDESVVDDSQLPKDRFSAERLKGVDSTLKIQPAELGDSAMYLCASSPGQTPYGYTFGSGTRLTVV.

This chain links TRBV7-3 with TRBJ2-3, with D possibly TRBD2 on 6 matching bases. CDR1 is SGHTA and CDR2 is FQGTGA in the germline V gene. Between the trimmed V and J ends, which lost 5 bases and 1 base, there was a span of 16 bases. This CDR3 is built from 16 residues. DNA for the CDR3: TGTGCCAGCAGCCCAATACTAGCATCAGGCACAGATACGCAGTATTTT. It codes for CASSPILASGTDTQYF.

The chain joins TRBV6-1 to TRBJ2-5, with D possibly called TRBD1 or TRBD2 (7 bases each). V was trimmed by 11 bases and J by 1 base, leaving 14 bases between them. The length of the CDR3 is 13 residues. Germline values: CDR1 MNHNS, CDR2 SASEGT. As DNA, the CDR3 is TGTGCCGGGGGGGGACAGCGCCAAGAGACCCAGTACTTC. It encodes CAGGGQRQETQYF.

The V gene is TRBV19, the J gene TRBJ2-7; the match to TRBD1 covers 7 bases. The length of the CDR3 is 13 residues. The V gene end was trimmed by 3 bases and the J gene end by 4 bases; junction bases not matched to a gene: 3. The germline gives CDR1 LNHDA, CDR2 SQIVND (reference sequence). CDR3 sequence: CASSMGRGYEQYF. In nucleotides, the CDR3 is TGTGCCAGTAGTATGGGCAGGGGGTACGAGCAGTACTTC.

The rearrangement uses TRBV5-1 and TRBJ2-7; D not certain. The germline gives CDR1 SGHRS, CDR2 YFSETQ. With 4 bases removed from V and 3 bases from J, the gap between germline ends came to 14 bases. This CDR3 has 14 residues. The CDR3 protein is CASSPDAQLYEQYF. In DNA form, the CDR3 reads TGCGCCAGCAGCCCCGATGCACAACTCTACGAGCAGTACTTC.

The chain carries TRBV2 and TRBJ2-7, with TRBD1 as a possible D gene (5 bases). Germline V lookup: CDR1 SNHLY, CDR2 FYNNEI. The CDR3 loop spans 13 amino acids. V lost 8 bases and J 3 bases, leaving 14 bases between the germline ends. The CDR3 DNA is TGTGCCAGCTCTGGACAAATATTCTACGAGCAGTACTTC. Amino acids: CASSGQIFYEQYF.

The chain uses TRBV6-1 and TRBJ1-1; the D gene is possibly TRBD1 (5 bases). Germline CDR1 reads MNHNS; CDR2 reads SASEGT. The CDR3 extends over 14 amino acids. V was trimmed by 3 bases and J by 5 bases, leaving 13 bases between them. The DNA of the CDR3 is TGTGCCAGCAGTGATGGTCCAGGGAAAACTGAAGCTTTCTTT. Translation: CASSDGPGKTEAFF.

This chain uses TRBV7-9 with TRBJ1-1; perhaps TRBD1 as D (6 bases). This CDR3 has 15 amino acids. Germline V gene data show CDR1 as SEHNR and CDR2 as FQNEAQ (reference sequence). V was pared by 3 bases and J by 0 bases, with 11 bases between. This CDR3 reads CASSLMTGMNTEAFF. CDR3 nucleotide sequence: TGTGCCAGCAGCTTGATGACAGGAATGAACACTGAAGCTTTCTTT.